The 18 T cell receptor beta chains given below trace back to one sample, sequenced in a study of shared T cell receptors in the human thymus. TCRdb keeps only in-frame clones here, not all; method: immunoSEQ multiplex PCR. The sample includes about 660,000 clones, around 87% of them seen just once. These data were also reused for a study on human thymus T cells.

What was sequenced was thymocytes. Receptors originate from a boy in the first two years of life with a congenital heart defect.

The chain couples TRBV5-1 to TRBJ2-7, with D perhaps TRBD2 (6 bases). The CDR3 loop spans 14 amino acids. The V end was cut by 0 bases, the J end by 2 bases, with 9 bases between. CDR1 is SGHRS, CDR2 YFSETQ, per germline. The CDR3: CASSLGGAAYEQYF. The CDR3 DNA sequence: TGCGCCAGCAGCTTGGGCGGGGCCGCCTACGAGCAGTACTTC.

The chain has TRBV5-1 and TRBJ2-1; 11 nucleotides agree with TRBD2. The germline V gene has CDR1 SGHRS and CDR2 YFSETQ. The CDR3 runs 17 residues. Trimming at V came to 1 base and at J to 5 bases, leaving 8 bases not matched to a gene. The CDR3 coding sequence is TGCGCCAGCAGCTTGCCGATACTAGCGGGAGACGACAATGAGCAGTTCTTC. This sequence encodes CASSLPILAGDDNEQFF.

The chain employs TRBV6-1 and TRBJ2-7; TRBD2 aligns across 13 bases. After removal of 2 bases from V and 4 bases from J, the junction contained 5 bases not matched to a gene. Germline V gives CDR1 MNHNS, CDR2 SASEGT. The CDR3 runs to 16 residues. The CDR3 sequence: CASSEIRGLAGYEQYF. The CDR3 nucleotides read TGTGCCAGCAGTGAAATAAGGGGACTAGCGGGGTACGAGCAGTACTTC.

The chain combines TRBV4-3 with TRBJ2-3, with a weak D call TRBD2 (5 bases). CDR3 length: 16 amino acids. V lost 1 base to trimming and J lost 2 bases, with 13 bases between them. Per germline, CDR1 LGHNA and CDR2 YSLEER. The CDR3 reads CASSQAGLTDTDTQYF. The CDR3 DNA follows: TGCGCCAGCAGCCAAGCCGGACTCACAGACACAGATACGCAGTATTTT.

The gene calls are TRBV27 and TRBJ2-7; no clear D. The CDR3 runs 13 residues. Trimming pared 8 bases from V and 6 bases from J, leaving 17 bases between. CDR1 is MNHEY, CDR2 SMNVEV, per germline (reference sequence). The CDR3 nucleotides read TGTGCCAGCCTATCTCAAGTGGTAGCCGAGCAGTACTTC. It encodes CASLSQVVAEQYF.

The chain is built from TRBV5-1 and TRBJ2-5; D may be TRBD2 (5 bases). The CDR3 is made up of 16 amino acids. Germline lookup yields CDR1 SGHRS and CDR2 YFSETQ. Trimming stripped 0 bases from V and 4 bases from J, with 16 bases between. The CDR3 reads CASSLEPEESIETQYF. DNA of the CDR3: TGCGCCAGCAGCTTGGAGCCGGAGGAATCCATAGAGACCCAGTACTTC.

The chain links TRBV6-1 to TRBJ2-7; 8 positions agree with TRBD2. CDR3 length: 12 amino acids. Germline V gene lookup returns CDR1 MNHNS and CDR2 SASEGT. The trim removed 4 bases at V and 9 bases at J, leaving 5 bases unmatched. The CDR3 sequence: CASSVPRGGQYF. The CDR3 bases are TGTGCCAGCAGTGTTCCACGGGGGGGGCAGTACTTC.

For this clone: The identical CDR3 is also encoded by other nucleotide sequences in the sample. V gene TRBV19 combines with J gene TRBJ2-7; 13 bases agree with TRBD2. The junction had 0 bases not matched to a gene; V was cut back by 1 base and J by 3 bases. Germline V gene sequence: CDR1 LNHDA, CDR2 SQIVND (reference sequence). The CDR3 is made up of 15 amino acids. CDR3 sequence: CASSIGTSGSYEQYF. For the CDR3, the DNA is TGTGCCAGTAGTATAGGGACTAGCGGGAGCTACGAGCAGTACTTC.

The chain joins TRBV7-8 to TRBJ2-7; 13 bases are shared with TRBD2. Germline CDR1 reads SGHVS; CDR2 reads FQNEAQ. This CDR3 has 17 residues. The junction had 7 bases not matched to a gene; V was cut back by 1 base and J by 4 bases. The chain's CDR3 is CASSLVGLAGLEYEQYF. CDR3 in DNA: TGTGCCAGCAGCTTAGTGGGACTAGCGGGACTGGAGTACGAGCAGTACTTC.

The chain carries TRBV2 and TRBJ2-7, with a tentative D call TRBD2 (6 bases). CDR1 is SNHLY and CDR2 is FYNNEI in the germline V gene. V lost 8 bases to trimming and J lost 3 bases, with 17 bases between them. This CDR3 is 14 amino acids long. DNA for the CDR3: TGTGCCAGCGATCAGGGAGGCCAGCACTACGAGCAGTACTTC. Translating gives CASDQGGQHYEQYF.

The V gene is TRBV5-6, the J gene TRBJ1-4; possible D gene TRBD1, 6 bases. V was trimmed by 2 bases and J by 6 bases, leaving 17 bases between them. The CDR3 totals 16 residues. Per the germline V gene, CDR1 is SGHDT and CDR2 is YYEEEE. CDR3 nucleotide sequence: TGTGCCAGCAGCTTCTCCCTATACAGGGTTGATGAAAAACTGTTTTTT. This codes for CASSFSLYRVDEKLFF.

The gene calls are TRBV10-3 and TRBJ2-3; 13 bases align to TRBD2. V trimming: 3 bases; J trimming: 4 bases; junction bases outside the gene matches: 4. The CDR3 contains 16 residues. Per germline, CDR1 ENHRY and CDR2 SYGVKD. The CDR3 coding sequence is TGTGCCATCAGTGATGGGACTAGCGGGGTATCAGATACGCAGTATTTT. Amino acids: CAISDGTSGVSDTQYF.

J is TRBJ2-7 and V is TRBV6-5, with 7 bases lining up with TRBD1. V gave up 2 bases and J gave up 5 bases; unmatched junction bases: 6. Germline V lookup: CDR1 MNHEY, CDR2 SVGAGI. The length of the CDR3 is 14 residues. CDR3 nucleotide sequence: TGTGCCAGCAGTTACGTACAGGGGTGGAACGAGCAGTACTTC. As protein: CASSYVQGWNEQYF.

The chain is built from TRBV4-2 and TRBJ2-7; TRBD2 aligns across 15 bases. Per the germline V gene, CDR1 is LGHNA and CDR2 is YNFKEQ. V shed 4 bases and J 0 bases; nucleotides not matched to a gene: 4. The CDR3 covers 17 residues. This CDR3 is CASSPGLAGGFSYEQYF. CDR3 in DNA: TGTGCCAGCAGCCCGGGACTAGCGGGAGGTTTCTCCTACGAGCAGTACTTC.

This chain joins TRBV4-3 and TRBJ2-5; weak D call: TRBD2 (7 bases). This CDR3 spans 14 amino acids. CDR1 and CDR2 from the germline V gene are LGHNA and YSLEER. Between the trimmed V and J ends, which lost 6 bases and 4 bases, there was a span of 15 bases. Written as DNA, the CDR3 is TGCGCCAGCAGAAAGGGGGAGGGCCGAGAGACCCAGTACTTC. This translates into CASRKGEGRETQYF.

The V gene is TRBV12-2, the J gene TRBJ2-5; the table's TRBD1 call for D was not verified on the DNA. TRBV12-2 is a pseudogene. The CDR3 extends over 15 amino acids. CDR3 residues: CASRLPGQPEETQYF. CDR3 sequence (DNA): TGTGCAAGTCGCCTACCGGGACAACCGGAGGAGACCCAGTACTTC.

The J gene is TRBJ2-1, the V gene TRBV11-3; 12 positions agree with TRBD2. The CDR3 is 17 amino acids. Per germline, CDR1 SGHNT and CDR2 YENEEA. V was pared by 0 bases and J by 7 bases, with 7 bases of the junction left unmatched. The CDR3 region is CASSLEASGRGWNEQFF. The CDR3 nucleotides are TGTGCCAGCAGCTTAGAGGCTAGCGGGAGGGGGTGGAATGAGCAGTTCTTC.

This clone came up once. The chain couples TRBV7-2 to TRBJ2-7; 8 positions match TRBD2. V lost 8 bases, J lost 1 base, and 10 bases stayed unmatched. CDR1 and CDR2 from the germline V gene are SGHTA and FQGNSA. This CDR3 has 15 amino acids. The CDR3, as DNA: TGTGCCAGCTCCTCTAGCGGGTGGGCTTCCTACGAGCAGTACTTC. This encodes CASSSSGWASYEQYF.